The 20 T cell receptor beta chains reported below all come from one sample, sequenced in a study of blood T cell repertoires in COVID-19. Only in-frame clones appear in the TCRdb table, and some are missing; sequencing was by immunoSEQ multiplex PCR. This table holds some 87,000 clones, roughly 82% found once. The material sequenced was peripheral blood. The receptor set was obtained from a woman older than 75 with active or convalescent COVID-19.

V usage is TRBV5-1 and J usage is TRBJ2-7, with no clear D. The CDR3 is made up of 14 amino acids. The germline gives CDR1 SGHRS, CDR2 YFSETQ. V lost 0 bases and J 2 bases, leaving 9 bases between the germline ends. CDR3 DNA: TGCGCCAGCAGCTTGGATGCAGGAACCTACGAGCAGTACTTC. As protein: CASSLDAGTYEQYF. Together with reference TRBV5-1 and TRBJ2-7, the CDR3 gives the full variable domain: KAGVTQTPRYLIKTRGQQVTLSCSPISGHRSVSWYQQTPGQGLQFLFEYFSETQRNKGNFPGRFSGRQFSNSRSEMNVSTLELGDSALYLCASSLDAGTYEQYFGPGTRLTVT.

This CDR3 reads CASSLSPAMNTEAFF. CDR3 bases: TGTGCCAGCAGCTTGAGTCCTGCAATGAACACTGAAGCTTTCTTT. The chain carries TRBV7-2 and TRBJ1-1; D unresolved. Trimming took off 3 bases at V and 0 bases at J, with 11 bases between the two ends. CDR1 is SGHTA, CDR2 FQGNSA, per germline. This CDR3 spans 15 amino acids.

Here the CDR3 reads CASSASSGTDTQYF. CDR3 nucleotide sequence: TGTGCCAGCAGCGCTTCAAGCGGGACAGATACGCAGTATTTT. The V and J genes are TRBV9 and TRBJ2-3; D is possibly TRBD2 (6 bases). The CDR3 covers 14 residues. CDR1 is SGDLS, CDR2 YYNGEE, per germline. Trimming cost V 3 bases and J 3 bases, with 11 bases left between them.

This clone was picked up one time. The rearrangement uses TRBV20-1 and TRBJ1-5; no firm D call. The CDR3 totals 15 residues. Germline CDR1 and CDR2: DFQATT and SNEGSKA (reference sequence). V was pared by 3 bases and J by 3 bases, with 15 bases between. CDR3 coding DNA: TGCAGTGCTAGTCGCGGAACGGGAATCAATCAGCCCCAGCATTTT. Amino acids: CSASRGTGINQPQHF.

This clone was picked up one time. V and J are TRBV18 and TRBJ1-1, with D hard to call. CDR1 and CDR2 (germline): KGHSH, LQKENI. The germline V and J ends were trimmed by 4 bases and 1 base, with 16 bases remaining between them. The CDR3 has 16 amino acids. The CDR3 DNA reads as TGTGCCAGCTCACATGGTCGTGTGACACAGAACACTGAAGCTTTCTTT. It yields the protein CASSHGRVTQNTEAFF.

CDR3: CASSFESRGGYTF. The CDR3 DNA reads as TGTGCCAGCAGTTTTGAGAGTCGGGGGGGCTACACCTTC. This sequence joins TRBV27 and TRBJ1-2; TRBD1 might be the D (5 bases). V was cut by 3 bases and J by 8 bases, with 13 bases left in between. The CDR3 length is 13 residues. Germline assignment: CDR1 MNHEY and CDR2 SMNVEV (reference sequence).

This clone has a handful of counts. The chain joins TRBV7-9 to TRBJ1-6; 7 positions agree with TRBD1. V lost 4 bases and J lost 9; bases outside the gene matches: 6. The CDR3 contains 14 residues. Germline V gene sequence: CDR1 SEHNR, CDR2 FQNEAQ (reference sequence). CDR3 residues: CASSSGTEGSPLHF. Written as DNA, the CDR3 is TGTGCCAGCAGCTCTGGGACAGAGGGTTCACCCCTCCACTTT.

The J gene is TRBJ1-1, the V gene TRBV7-9, with D possibly matching TRBD1 (6 bases). Trimming removed 0 bases from V and 7 bases from J, with 12 bases in between. Germline V gives CDR1 SEHNR, CDR2 FQNEAQ (reference sequence). This CDR3 region has 14 residues. The CDR3 sequence: CASSLADSGGEAFF. CDR3 in DNA: TGTGCCAGCAGCTTAGCGGACAGTGGGGGTGAAGCTTTCTTT.

The table lists this clone with a few counts. V is TRBV6-2 or TRBV6-3 and J is TRBJ1-1, with 10 nucleotides matching TRBD1. CDR1 and CDR2 (germline): MNHEY, SVGEGT. The CDR3 length is 15 residues. Trimming cost V 4 bases and J 5 bases; bases outside gene matches: 7. CDR3 DNA sequence: TGTGCCAGCAGTTCGCGGGGACAGGGGTGGACTGAAGCTTTCTTT. It yields the protein CASSSRGQGWTEAFF.

The J gene is TRBJ1-5, the V gene TRBV10-2, with unresolved D. The V gene's germline CDR1 is WSHSY and CDR2 SAAADI. The CDR3 totals 13 residues. The V gene lost 3 bases and the J gene lost 6 bases, with 9 bases spanning the gap. Here the CDR3 reads CASSDRAGQPQHF. The CDR3 coding sequence is TGCGCCAGCAGTGATCGCGCCGGTCAGCCCCAGCATTTT.

The chain is built from TRBV30 and TRBJ2-3; 7 bases agree with TRBD1. The germline gives CDR1 GTSNPN, CDR2 SVGIG (reference sequence). The CDR3 totals 14 residues. Trimming took 2 bases from V and 1 from J; bases not matched to a gene: 3. For the CDR3, the DNA is TGTGCCTGGAGTCGACAGGGCGGCACAGATACGCAGTATTTT. It specifies CAWSRQGGTDTQYF.

This clone was seen only a few times. The V gene is TRBV19, the J gene TRBJ2-7; D is uncertain. V gave up 3 bases and J gave up 2 bases, with 17 bases separating them. The germline CDR1 and CDR2 sequences are LNHDA and SQIVND (reference sequence). This CDR3 is 16 amino acids long. For the CDR3, the DNA is TGTGCCAGTAGTATGGTGAGAATTACTCGAACCTACGAGCAGTACTTC. Protein sequence: CASSMVRITRTYEQYF.

V and J are TRBV6-5 and TRBJ2-7; 8 nucleotides agree with TRBD1. The CDR3 is 14 residues long. V lost 4 bases to trimming and J lost 6 bases; unmatched junction nucleotides: 8. Germline V gives CDR1 MNHEY, CDR2 SVGAGI. The CDR3 DNA is TGTGCCAGCAGTTCGGACAGGGAAGGAGGCGAGCAGTACTTC. Amino acids: CASSSDREGGEQYF.

The chain has TRBV24-1 and TRBJ1-6; D gene unclear. The V gene's germline CDR1 is KGHDR and CDR2 SFDVKD. V dropped 4 bases and J dropped 5 bases, with 14 bases sitting between them. This CDR3 is built from 16 residues. CDR3 sequence: CATSETGIENNSPLHF. CDR3 nucleotides: TGTGCCACCAGTGAAACCGGGATAGAGAATAATTCACCCCTCCACTTT.

This chain joins TRBV5-8 and TRBJ2-1; 8 bases line up with TRBD2. The CDR3 runs to 15 residues. CDR1 and CDR2 from the germline V gene are SGHTS and YDEGEE. V trimming: 4 bases; J trimming: 0 bases; junction bases outside the gene matches: 3. The CDR3 spells CASSPGTSSYNEQFF. CDR3 DNA: TGTGCCAGCAGCCCCGGGACTAGCTCCTACAATGAGCAGTTCTTC.

The rearrangement links TRBV27 to TRBJ1-4, with 9 nucleotides matching TRBD1. V shed 4 bases and J 11 bases; nucleotides not matched to a gene: 8. The CDR3 has 14 residues. Germline V gives CDR1 MNHEY, CDR2 SMNVEV (reference sequence). The DNA for the CDR3 is TGTGCCAGCAGTTCGGACAGGGGCAACTCTAAACTGTTTTTT. Translation: CASSSDRGNSKLFF.

The chain links TRBV4-3 to TRBJ2-3; a weak D match, TRBD2 (6 bases). The V gene's germline CDR1 is LGHNA and CDR2 YSLEER. The CDR3 is 15 amino acids. Trimming removed 0 bases from V and 1 base from J, with 8 bases in between. The chain's CDR3 is CASSQDPGGTDTQYF. CDR3 DNA sequence: TGCGCCAGCAGCCAAGATCCGGGGGGCACAGATACGCAGTATTTT.

The chain has TRBV5-4 and TRBJ2-6, with 8 bases identical to TRBD1. CDR3 length equals 16 residues. The J segment lost 0 bases and the V segment lost 4 bases, leaving 3 bases of the junction unmatched. Germline V gene lookup returns CDR1 SGHNT and CDR2 YYREEE (reference sequence). The DNA for the CDR3 is TGTGCCAGCAGCCCCACAGGGGGCTCTGGGGCCAACGTCCTGACTTTC. Translation gives CASSPTGGSGANVLTF. Using reference TRBV5-4 and TRBJ2-6 for the parts outside the CDR3, the full variable domain is ETGVTQSPTHLIKTRGQQVTLRCSSQSGHNTVSWYQQALGQGPQFIFQYYREEENGRGNFPPRFSGLQFPNYSSELNVNALELDDSALYLCASSPTGGSGANVLTFGAGSRLTVL.

The chain combines TRBV5-4 with TRBJ2-5, with 7 bases matching TRBD1. From germline, CDR1 is SGHNT and CDR2 YYREEE (reference sequence). V shed 4 bases and J 5 bases; nucleotides not matched to a gene: 5. The CDR3 sequence is 13 residues long. The CDR3 loop reads CASSIDRVETQYF. As DNA, the CDR3 is TGTGCCAGCAGCATAGACAGGGTGGAGACCCAGTACTTC.

The V gene is TRBV2, the J gene TRBJ2-1; 9 bases are a match to TRBD1. The length of the CDR3 is 15 residues. CDR1 is SNHLY, CDR2 FYNNEI, per germline. The V segment lost 7 bases and the J segment 7 bases; nucleotides outside the gene matches: 11. The chain's CDR3 is CASIPDRGVGNEQFF. The CDR3 DNA reads as TGTGCCAGCATCCCGGACAGGGGCGTAGGGAATGAGCAGTTCTTC.